This entry concerns a single TCR beta chain. Its cognate antigen is unknown. In TCRdb, the reads were re-called with MiXCR into one record per CDR3 protein. The profile shows hundreds of thousands of distinct CDR3 sequences, around 30% of them singletons. The data are from a study of T cell repertoires in cytomegalovirus infection. Study as a whole: Public TCR beta signatures indicated both CMV infection and matching HLA type. Study-wide results and limits: Of the TCR beta families, the public ones yielded a cumulative frequency that identified carriers of CMV plus the relevant HLA. HLA-C-restricted CMV-specific TCR beta clonotypes were dominant in the ex vivo response.

The V gene lost 6 bases and the J gene lost 6 bases, with 18 bases spanning the gap. The CDR3 totals 15 residues. Germline lookup yields CDR1 SGHTA and CDR2 FQGNSA. This clonotype was obtained from a human donor in good health (CMV status not recorded). Some clones in this sample may be carry-over from other donors' samples. The sequencing used cultured PBMCs, collected from culture after CMV antigen stimulation. The J gene is TRBJ2-1, the V gene TRBV7-2; D could derive from TRBD1 or TRBD2 (5 bases each). CDR3 nucleotide sequence: TGTGCCAGCAGATCCGGGGCTGTCGGGATCAATGAGCAGTTCTTC. It is translated as CASRSGAVGINEQFF.